This T cell receptor beta chain was obtained from a study of blood T cell repertoires in COVID-19. Study-wide context: T cells, B-cell-depleted T cells, or PBMCs supplied cDNA or gDNA.

The table came from immunoSEQ multiplex PCR; TCRdb's copy has only in-frame clones and leaves some out. This sample carries 150,000 to 200,000 clones, about 84% of them seen once, and the ten largest clones take under 5.5%. The sequence was collected from a woman aged 25 to 39 with acute or convalescent COVID-19. The sequenced sample was peripheral blood.

CDR3 nucleotide sequence: TGTGCCAGCAGCTACGGACTAGCGGGGGGAATAGGAAATGAGCAGTTCTTC. This translates into CASSYGLAGGIGNEQFF. The chain combines TRBV5-4 with TRBJ2-1; 14 nucleotides match TRBD2. CDR3 length: 17 residues. From germline, CDR1 is SGHNT and CDR2 YYREEE (reference sequence). V lost 3 bases, J lost 7 bases, and 9 bases stayed unmatched.